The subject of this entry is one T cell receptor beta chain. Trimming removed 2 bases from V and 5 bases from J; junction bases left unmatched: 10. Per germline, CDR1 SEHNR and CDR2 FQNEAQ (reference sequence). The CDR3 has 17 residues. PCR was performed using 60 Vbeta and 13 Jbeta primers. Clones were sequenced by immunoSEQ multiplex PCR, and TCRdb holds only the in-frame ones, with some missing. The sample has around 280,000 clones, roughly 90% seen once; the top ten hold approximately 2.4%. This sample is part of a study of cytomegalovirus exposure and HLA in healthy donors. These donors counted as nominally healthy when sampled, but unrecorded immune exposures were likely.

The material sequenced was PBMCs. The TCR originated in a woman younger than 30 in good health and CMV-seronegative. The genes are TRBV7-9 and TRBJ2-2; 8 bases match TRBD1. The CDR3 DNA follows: TGTGCCAGCAGCTTATATCCCAGGGGGCGGTATACCGGGGAGCTGTTTTTT. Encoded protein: CASSLYPRGRYTGELFF.